These 13 T cell receptor beta chains were all obtained from the same sample, sequenced in a study of neurological immune-mediated disorders. Time point denoted: longitudinal time-point 2. In TCRdb, the 5' RACE reads were re-called with MiXCR into one record per CDR3 protein. The sample contains about 80,000 distinct CDR3 sequences, about 5% of which appear only once. The sequenced material came from PBMCs. These receptors were taken from a woman aged 55-69 years with multiple sclerosis.

This clonotype was picked up many times. The rearrangement links TRBV20-1 to TRBJ1-5; D is unclear. The CDR3 contains 12 residues. V lost 5 bases and J 3 bases, leaving 8 bases between the germline ends. Germline lookup yields CDR1 DFQATT and CDR2 SNEGSKA (reference sequence). The CDR3 coding sequence is TGCAGTGCTGGGGAGTTCAATCAGCCCCAGCATTTT. Its translation is CSAGEFNQPQHF.

This clonotype was detected ten times or more. This chain connects TRBV20-1 to TRBJ1-1, with TRBD1 matching 7 bases. Germline V gene data show CDR1 as DFQATT and CDR2 as SNEGSKA (reference sequence). The CDR3 is 13 residues long. The junction had 9 bases not matched to a gene; V was cut back by 6 bases and J by 5 bases. The DNA for the CDR3 is TGCAGTGCGGACACGACAGGGATAACTGAAGCTTTCTTT. Encoded protein: CSADTTGITEAFF.

This clonotype has a count of ten or more. The chain is built from TRBV2 and TRBJ2-1; TRBD1 agrees at 7 bases. The CDR3 contains 13 residues. With 5 bases clipped from V and 8 bases from J, the junction kept 6 bases outside the gene matches. Per the germline V gene, CDR1 is SNHLY and CDR2 is FYNNEI. DNA for the CDR3: TGTGCCAGCAGTTGGAACAGGGGCGATGAGCAGTTCTTC. It is translated as CASSWNRGDEQFF.

In this sample, this clonotype turned up many times. The V call is TRBV24-1, the J call TRBJ2-7; no firm D call. This CDR3 is built from 12 residues. The V gene lost 1 base and the J gene lost 8 bases, with 8 bases spanning the gap. Per the germline V gene, CDR1 is KGHDR and CDR2 is SFDVKD. The CDR3 DNA is TGTGCCACCAGTGATTTCGTTGGTAAGCAGTACTTC. It specifies CATSDFVGKQYF.

The V and J genes are TRBV28 and TRBJ2-1; 9 bases map to TRBD2. The CDR3 runs to 14 residues. Germline-derived CDR1 and CDR2 are MDHEN and SYDVKM. The junction had 11 bases not matched to a gene; V was cut back by 8 bases and J by 9 bases. CDR3 nucleotides: TGTGCCAGCGGCCGGGGCGGGGGGGCCTCTGAGCAGTTCTTC. This sequence encodes CASGRGGGASEQFF.

The chain employs TRBV20-1 and TRBJ1-4, with a possible D match to TRBD1 (6 bases). The CDR3 has 15 residues. Trimming shortened V by 0 bases and J by 4 bases, and 12 bases separated the two germline ends. Germline V lookup: CDR1 DFQATT, CDR2 SNEGSKA (reference sequence). CDR3 DNA: TGCAGTGCTAGAGATTATCGACAGGATAATGAAAAACTGTTTTTT. This encodes CSARDYRQDNEKLFF.

At least ten counts were recorded for this clonotype. J is TRBJ1-2 and V is TRBV12-3 or TRBV12-4; the match to TRBD1 covers 9 bases. The CDR3 contains 15 residues. The V gene end was trimmed by 6 bases and the J gene end by 2 bases; junction bases not matched to a gene: 7. CDR3 residues: CASSRDRAKNYGYTF. DNA of the CDR3: TGTGCCAGCAGCCGGGACAGGGCGAAAAACTATGGCTACACCTTC.

This clonotype was recorded at least ten times. The chain joins TRBV3-1 to TRBJ1-1, with unresolved D. The CDR3 is 12 amino acids. V lost 1 base to trimming and J lost 7 bases, with 7 bases between them. The germline gives CDR1 LGHDT, CDR2 YNNKEL (reference sequence). DNA of the CDR3: TGTGCCAGCAGCCAAGGGGCAGGTGAAGCTTTCTTT. It yields the protein CASSQGAGEAFF.

Written as DNA, the CDR3 is TGTGCCAGCAGCCGGGGGACAGGGGGTTACAATGAGCAGTTCTTC. Residues: CASSRGTGGYNEQFF. V gene TRBV7-6 combines with J gene TRBJ2-1; 11 bases are shared with TRBD1. The CDR3 has 15 residues. Germline V lookup: CDR1 SGHVS, CDR2 FNYEAQ. The junction had 4 bases not matched to a gene; V was cut back by 5 bases and J by 4 bases.

This clonotype has a count of ten or more. The V call is TRBV3-1, the J call TRBJ2-1; D assignment may be TRBD1 or TRBD2 (6 bases each). The length of the CDR3 is 15 residues. Trimming took off 5 bases at V and 4 bases at J, with 15 bases between the two ends. Germline lookup yields CDR1 LGHDT and CDR2 YNNKEL (reference sequence). CDR3 residues: CASSGGGGPYNEQFF. The CDR3 nucleotides read TGTGCCAGCAGCGGAGGAGGGGGGCCGTACAATGAGCAGTTCTTC.

This clonotype was seen repeatedly, ten times or more. The chain couples TRBV10-3 to TRBJ2-1; D possibly corresponds to TRBD1 (6 bases). The CDR3 has 12 residues. Germline V gene lookup returns CDR1 ENHRY and CDR2 SYGVKD. Trimming removed 3 bases from V and 10 bases from J, with 10 bases in between. CDR3 in amino acids: CAISDGTPEQFF. The CDR3 nucleotides are TGTGCCATCAGTGACGGGACACCAGAGCAGTTCTTC.

This clonotype showed up many times. The V and J genes are TRBV20-1 and TRBJ2-4, with TRBD2 matching over 12 bases. The length of the CDR3 is 21 residues. Per germline, CDR1 DFQATT and CDR2 SNEGSKA (reference sequence). Trimming at V came to 0 bases and at J to 4 bases, leaving 19 bases not matched to a gene. The CDR3 protein is CSARDGGPTSGGSSGKNIQYF. The CDR3 nucleotides read TGCAGTGCTAGAGATGGGGGCCCGACTAGCGGGGGATCTTCGGGAAAAAACATTCAGTACTTC.

This clonotype occurred many times. This chain connects TRBV20-1 to TRBJ2-5; D gene ambiguous. Germline CDR1 DFQATT, CDR2 SNEGSKA (reference sequence). The V end lost 6 bases, the J end lost 2 bases, and 10 bases lay between the germline ends. CDR3 length: 12 residues. The CDR3 here is CSAAGPQETQYF. CDR3 bases: TGCAGTGCAGCCGGACCTCAAGAGACCCAGTACTTC.